This is a list of T cell receptor beta chains from one sample in a study of blood T cell repertoires in COVID-19. TCRdb's copy holds only in-frame clones and misses some; the assay was immunoSEQ multiplex PCR. The sample shows about 300,000 clones, under 90% of them seen only once. The sequenced material came from peripheral blood. The receptors here all came from a woman in her 30s with COVID-19, enrolled during active disease. CDR3s include the opening cysteine and the closing phenylalanine or tryptophan. D genes are given only for firm matches. The listing skips clone size in some rows; elsewhere it reads once, few, many or a size class.

TRBD1,TRBV28,.,TRBJ1-5,TGTGCCAGCAGTCCCAGACAGGGGGCCTATCAGCCCCAGCATTTT,CASSPRQGAYQPQHF
.,TRBV11-2,.,TRBJ1-6,TGTGCCAGCACCCCTTACAGCTCCTATAATTCACCCCTCCACTTT,CASTPYSSYNSPLHF
TRBD1,TRBV5-1,.,TRBJ1-6,TGCGCCAGCAGCTTGGGGGACAGCTCCTCCTATAATTCACCCCTCCACTTT,CASSLGDSSSYNSPLHF
.,TRBV7-2,.,TRBJ1-1,TGTGCCAGCAGCAAAGGAGGGGTGAACACTGAAGCTTTCTTT,CASSKGGVNTEAFF
.,TRBV21-1,.,TRBJ2-1,TGTGCCAGCAGCACCCGCGACTTGGGACAGGGGTTCAGCTCCTACAATGAGCAGTTCTTC,CASSTRDLGQGFSSYNEQFF
.,TRBV4-2,.,TRBJ2-2,TGTGCCAGCAGCCCTGGGGGGATTAGGACCGGGGAGCTGTTTTTT,CASSPGGIRTGELFF
TRBD1,TRBV9,.,TRBJ1-1,TGTGCCAGCAGCCTCGGGACAGGGGGCCAAGCTTTCTTT,CASSLGTGGQAFF
.,TRBV4-2,.,TRBJ1-2,TGTGCCAGCAGCCAAGACTCCTATGGCTACACCTTC,CASSQDSYGYTF
TRBD1,TRBV7-9,.,TRBJ1-3,TGTGCCAGCAGTGGACCAACCGGGACAGCTGGAAACACCATATATTTT,CASSGPTGTAGNTIYF
TRBD1,TRBV6-2/TRBV6-3,.,TRBJ2-7,TGTGCCAGCAGTTACCTTCGTGACAGGGACAAGCAGTACTTC,CASSYLRDRDKQYF
.,TRBV18,.,TRBJ1-1,TGTGCCAGCTCACCTTCGACAGACCTAACGAACACTGAAGCTTTCTTT,CASSPSTDLTNTEAFF
.,TRBV7-9,.,TRBJ1-2,TGTGCCCTCGCCCGGAGGTTCTATGGCTACACCTTC,CALARRFYGYTF
.,TRBV6-5,.,TRBJ1-6,TGTGCCAGCAGTTATACCGGGGGTATCGGTTCACCCCTCCACTTT,CASSYTGGIGSPLHF
.,TRBV2,.,TRBJ1-6,TGTGCCAGCAGGCCTACAGGGCCCTTTAATTCACCCCTCCACTTT,CASRPTGPFNSPLHF
TRBD1,TRBV19,.,TRBJ1-6,TGTGCCAGTAGCGAAACCGGGACAGGGGCTTCACCCCTCCACTTT,CASSETGTGASPLHF
TRBD1,TRBV27,.,TRBJ1-2,TGTGCCAGCAGTGGCGGGTTACAGGGGAACTATGGCTACACCTTC,CASSGGLQGNYGYTF
.,TRBV27,.,TRBJ1-2,TGTGCCAGCAGTTTAGAGGAACGGGGGGAATATGGCTACACCTTC,CASSLEERGEYGYTF
.,TRBV15,once,TRBJ1-5,TGTGCCACCAGCAGAGATCGCGCCGATCAGCCCCAGCATTTT,CATSRDRADQPQHF
TRBD1,TRBV19,.,TRBJ1-2,TGTGCCAGTAGTCCCCAGGGGGATGGCTACACCTTC,CASSPQGDGYTF
.,TRBV7-9,.,TRBJ2-3,TGTGCCAGCAGCTTAGCGGGAGGTCAATCGCAGTATTTT,CASSLAGGQSQYF
.,TRBV4-1,.,TRBJ2-6,TGCGCCAGCAGCCAATCTAGGGCCAACGTCCTGACTTTC,CASSQSRANVLTF
.,TRBV6-6,.,TRBJ1-2,TGTGCCAGCAGTTACTCGATACCAGATGGCTACACCTTC,CASSYSIPDGYTF
TRBD1,TRBV9,.,TRBJ1-6,TGTGCCAGCAGCCCCCGACAGGGCCCTAGCTCCTATAATTCACCCCTCCACTTT,CASSPRQGPSSYNSPLHF
.,TRBV11-2,.,TRBJ2-2,TGTGCCAGCAGCATCACTAGACCCGGGGAGCTGTTTTTT,CASSITRPGELFF
.,TRBV5-1,.,TRBJ1-6,TGCGCCAGCAGCCCCGTAGGCCGGGATACTTCACCCCTCCACTTT,CASSPVGRDTSPLHF
.,TRBV28,.,TRBJ2-3,TGTGCCAGCACGCTGGGGGCCTCGGAAGGGACAGATACGCAGTATTTT,CASTLGASEGTDTQYF
.,TRBV7-9,.,TRBJ1-2,TGTGCCAGCAGCTTAGGACGGGAGGGCTACACCTTC,CASSLGREGYTF
.,TRBV30,.,TRBJ1-3,TGTGCCTGGGACATAGGGAGCTCTGGAAACACCATATATTTT,CAWDIGSSGNTIYF
TRBD2,TRBV7-2,.,TRBJ2-5,TGTGCCAGCAGCCCCGGACTAGCGGGGGGATTAGAGACCCAGTACTTC,CASSPGLAGGLETQYF
.,TRBV10-3,.,TRBJ1-2,TGTGCCATCAACACAAGAGTGCGGGGGGCGATGGGCAGATGGTTAGAGTATGGCTACACCTTC,CAINTRVRGAMGRWLEYGYTF
.,TRBV19,.,TRBJ2-6,TGTGCCAGTAGTATTTGGAGCGTTGGGGCCAACGTCCTGACTTTC,CASSIWSVGANVLTF
TRBD1,TRBV23-1,.,TRBJ1-2,TGCGCCAGCAGTCAATCTCCCTGGGGGGACAGCCGATTATATGGCTACACCTTC,CASSQSPWGDSRLYGYTF
TRBD2,TRBV5-1,.,TRBJ2-3,TGCGCCAGCAGTCTAGCGGGGGGACCTCCGACCACAGATACGCAGTATTTT,CASSLAGGPPTTDTQYF
.,TRBV20-1,.,TRBJ1-2,TGCAGTGCTAGAGCAGTCGGGTTCTACACCTTC,CSARAVGFYTF
TRBD1,TRBV4-1,once,TRBJ1-5,TGCGCCAGCAGCCCGGGACAGCAAAATCAGCCCCAGCATTTT,CASSPGQQNQPQHF
TRBD1,TRBV28,.,TRBJ1-6,TGTGCCAGCAGTGAAAGGGGGCAGGGCAGCGATAATTCACCCCTCCACTTT,CASSERGQGSDNSPLHF